The next 18 T cell receptor beta chains were all read from a single sample in a study of CDR3 diversity in severe acne. TCRdb recomputed calls from the PCR reads with MiXCR, one row per CDR3 protein. Here the sample spans 97,000 or so distinct CDR3 sequences, around 53% being singletons. Material: blood. Receptors were obtained from a male donor with acne.

This clonotype has just a few counts. The rearrangement joins TRBV7-2 to TRBJ2-3; a possible D gene is TRBD2 (8 bases). The germline gives CDR1 SGHTA, CDR2 FQGNSA. V shed 2 bases and J shed 2 bases, with 23 bases lying between them. This CDR3 contains 19 residues. In DNA form, the CDR3 reads TGTGCCAGCAGCTTAATCCGGGACAGTTATAGCGGGACCACAGATACGCAGTATTTT. Translating it yields CASSLIRDSYSGTTDTQYF. Full variable domain (remainder filled in from reference TRBV7-2 and TRBJ2-3): GAGVSQSPSNKVTEKGKDVELRCDPISGHTALYWYRQSLGQGLEFLIYFQGNSAPDKSGLPSDRFSAERTGGSVSTLTIQRTQQEDSAVYLCASSLIRDSYSGTTDTQYFGPGTRLTVL.

This clonotype was picked up one time. The chain employs TRBV20-1 and TRBJ2-5; TRBD2 matches 13 bases. V shed 3 bases, J shed 0 bases, and the junction held 16 bases outside the gene matches. CDR3 size: 20 residues. CDR1 and CDR2 (germline): DFQATT, SNEGSKA (reference sequence). The DNA of the CDR3 is TGCAGTGCTAGCGGGGGACTAGCGGGGCTCGGGGGCCGTGACCAAGAGACCCAGTACTTC. As protein: CSASGGLAGLGGRDQETQYF.

This clonotype was detected once. The rearrangement links TRBV2 to TRBJ1-1, with no clear D. Germline CDR1 is SNHLY and CDR2 is FYNNEI. This CDR3 has 13 amino acids. V was clipped by 2 bases and J by 5 bases, with 9 bases between them. The CDR3 sequence: CASSELGKTEAFF. CDR3 DNA: TGTGCCAGCAGTGAATTGGGTAAAACTGAAGCTTTCTTT.

Points on this clonotype: The junction shows a germline mismatch at one end, possibly a read error. V gene TRBV10-3 combines with J gene TRBJ2-1, with D possibly TRBD2 on 6 matching bases. This CDR3 has 16 residues. Looked up from germline, CDR1 is ENHRY and CDR2 is SYGVKD. The CDR3 DNA reads as TGTACCATCAGTGAGTCTAGGATTAGCGGAAACAATGAGCAGTTCTTC. As protein: CTISESRISGNNEQFF.

The V gene is TRBV7-6, the J gene TRBJ2-5, with 12 bases lining up with TRBD2. Looked up from germline, CDR1 is SGHVS and CDR2 is FNYEAQ. The CDR3 covers 15 residues. V was clipped by 5 bases and J by 5 bases; unmatched bases: 6. CDR3 amino acids: CASSRLAGVGETQYF. The CDR3 DNA follows: TGTGCCAGCAGCCGACTAGCGGGAGTGGGTGAGACCCAGTACTTC.

This clonotype was found many times. V usage is TRBV5-1 and J usage is TRBJ2-5; D possibly corresponds to TRBD2 (6 bases). V lost 4 bases to trimming and J lost 2 bases, with 15 bases between them. This CDR3 has 15 residues. Germline V lookup: CDR1 SGHRS, CDR2 YFSETQ. CDR3 sequence: CASSQAGYFQETQYF. CDR3 coding DNA: TGCGCCAGCAGCCAGGCGGGGTATTTTCAAGAGACCCAGTACTTC.

This clonotype was seen ten or more times. The V gene is TRBV5-1, the J gene TRBJ2-7; the D is unclear. Germline V gene lookup returns CDR1 SGHRS and CDR2 YFSETQ. The CDR3 runs to 15 residues. With 0 bases removed from V and 2 bases from J, the gap between germline ends came to 12 bases. CDR3 protein: CASSLDPGRAYEQYF. CDR3 bases: TGCGCCAGCAGCTTGGATCCTGGCAGAGCCTACGAGCAGTACTTC.

The chain uses TRBV19 and TRBJ2-1; 14 bases are a match to TRBD2. The CDR3 extends over 17 amino acids. In germline, CDR1 is LNHDA, CDR2 SQIVND (reference sequence). The V and J ends lost 5 bases and 2 bases, in that order; junction bases with no gene match: 5. Written as DNA, the CDR3 is TGTGCCAGTAGTGCGACTAGCGGGAGGGGAGCCTACAATGAGCAGTTCTTC. It specifies CASSATSGRGAYNEQFF.

This clonotype has at least ten counts. The chain is built from TRBV7-2 and TRBJ2-5; 9 nucleotides match TRBD2. Germline loops: CDR1 SGHTA, CDR2 FQGNSA. CDR3 length: 14 residues. V shed 5 bases and J 5 bases; nucleotides not matched to a gene: 6. The CDR3 is CASSPGLAAETQYF. In nucleotides, the CDR3 is TGTGCCAGCAGCCCGGGACTAGCAGCCGAGACCCAGTACTTC.

The genes are TRBV20-1 and TRBJ2-6; D remains unclear. Germline V gene data show CDR1 as DFQATT and CDR2 as SNEGSKA (reference sequence). The CDR3 extends over 17 amino acids. V was clipped by 0 bases and J by 0 bases, with 12 bases between them. This CDR3 is CSAREEALTSGANVLTF. The DNA of the CDR3 is TGCAGTGCTAGAGAAGAAGCGCTGACCTCTGGGGCCAACGTCCTGACTTTC.

The chain employs TRBV28 and TRBJ1-5; D is possibly TRBD1 (5 bases). CDR1 and CDR2 (germline): MDHEN, SYDVKM. CDR3 size: 16 residues. V was cut by 3 bases and J by 6 bases, with 18 bases left in between. The DNA for the CDR3 is TGTGCCAGCAGTTTGGCAGGCAGGGCGTACAGTCAGCCCCAGCATTTT. Translating gives CASSLAGRAYSQPQHF.

Ten or more counts support this clonotype. The genes are TRBV15 and TRBJ2-5, with D maybe TRBD2 (5 bases). The CDR3 extends over 15 amino acids. Trimming took off 2 bases at V and 1 base at J, with 11 bases between the two ends. The germline CDR1 and CDR2 sequences are LNHNV and YYDKDF (reference sequence). CDR3 DNA: TGTGCCACCAGCAGAAAAGGACTGGCCCAAGAGACCCAGTACTTC. It yields the protein CATSRKGLAQETQYF. Full variable domain (outside the CDR3, taken from reference TRBV15 and TRBJ2-5): DAMVIQNPRYQVTQFGKPVTLSCSQTLNHNVMYWYQQKSSQAPKLLFHYYDKDFNNEADTPDNFQSRRPNTSFCFLDIRSPGLGDTAMYLCATSRKGLAQETQYFGPGTRLLVL.

The chain uses TRBV6-5 and TRBJ1-2; D unresolved. The germline V gene has CDR1 MNHEY and CDR2 SVGAGI. V was cut by 9 bases and J by 8 bases, with 16 bases left in between. This CDR3 comprises 12 residues. CDR3: CASYPTPDGYTF. DNA of the CDR3: TGTGCCAGTTACCCGACCCCGGACGGCTACACCTTC.

This clonotype has a handful of counts. No conserved phenylalanine or tryptophan is present at the end of the CDR3, so a read error is the likely explanation. The chain links TRBV7-8 to TRBJ2-7; 8 bases line up with TRBD2. The germline V gene has CDR1 SGHVS and CDR2 FQNEAQ. This CDR3 has 14 residues. The V segment lost 6 bases and the J segment 5 bases; nucleotides outside the gene matches: 9. CDR3 sequence (DNA): TGTGCCAGCAGTCCCACCGGGGGGGCCCACGAGCAGTACCTC. It specifies CASSPTGGAHEQYL.

This clonotype has only a few counts. V and J are TRBV19 and TRBJ1-1; D not certain. This CDR3 has 13 amino acids. Germline assignment: CDR1 LNHDA and CDR2 SQIVND (reference sequence). Trimming shortened V by 3 bases and J by 4 bases, and 9 bases separated the two germline ends. CDR3 in DNA: TGTGCCAGTAGTATCGTTCCGATCACTGAAGCTTTCTTT. It specifies CASSIVPITEAFF.

With respect to this clonotype: A much larger clone differs from this one at a single base, so this may be a read error. The V gene is TRBV6-6, the J gene TRBJ2-1; 10 positions match TRBD1. With 6 bases clipped from V and 9 bases from J, the junction kept 14 bases outside the gene matches. The CDR3 consists of 16 residues. CDR1 is MNHNY and CDR2 is SVGAGI in the germline V gene (reference sequence). The CDR3 protein is CASSKDRGRGDSEQFF. The CDR3 coding sequence is TGTGCCAGCAGCAAAGACAGGGGGCGAGGCGACAGTGAGCAGTTCTTC.

The genes are TRBV25-1 and TRBJ2-7; 11 bases are shared with TRBD1. Germline-derived CDR1 and CDR2 are MGHDK and SYGVNS. This CDR3 comprises 17 residues. V was clipped by 1 base and J by 3 bases; unmatched bases: 8. CDR3: CASSESPPGTGGYEQYF. For the CDR3, the DNA is TGTGCCAGCAGTGAATCCCCTCCCGGGACAGGGGGCTACGAGCAGTACTTC.

This clonotype is termed medium-sized. The chain employs TRBV20-1 and TRBJ2-1; 15 nucleotides line up with TRBD2. This CDR3 region has 15 residues. Germline CDR1 is DFQATT and CDR2 is SNEGSKA (reference sequence). V was pared by 5 bases and J by 10 bases, with 9 bases of the junction left unmatched. The CDR3 DNA follows: TGCAGTGCTGCCGGACTAGCGGGAGGGTCGTGGGAGCAGTTCTTC. Encoded protein: CSAAGLAGGSWEQFF.